This T cell receptor (beta chain) was sequenced in a study of beta chain features in type 1 diabetes (dated by TCRdb to between 2018 and 2020). Concerning the study at large: Patients and healthy donors did not differ in mean age, gender distribution, total cell number or subset yield. A total of about 100,000,000 sorted cells were examined across all samples, and RNA yield correlated strongly with the number of cells per subset. In the study, TCRB repertoires of sorted circulating CD4+ T cell subsets from recently diagnosed type 1 diabetes patients were compared with those of matched healthy donors. Regulatory and stem cell-like memory subsets were isolated from only 8 patients and roughly eight healthy donors, whereas naive and central memory subsets came from all 30 or so donors.

This clone has only a few counts. The antigen it binds to is not known. No per-base quality is available; no much larger clone lies one base away. The CDR3 measures 14 amino acids from cysteine to phenylalanine. Just CDR3 DNA is preserved here, 42 bases in frame from base 1. V and J lose 1 base and 7 bases, and a span of 10 bases separates them. Sequences SGHTA (CDR1) and FQGNSA (CDR2) are obtained from the germline V gene. The study at large found these results: PCR may preferentially amplify shorter templates, but because patient and control samples were amplified and corrected together, any resulting skew would affect both groups equally. Because the HLA sub-analyses included only small numbers of individuals, any influence of HLA type on TCRB rearrangement was left unresolved. The naive, central memory and regulatory TCRB repertoires appeared to resemble one another more closely among patients than among healthy donors. Because cDNA was sequenced instead of genomic DNA, activated cells with high expression could be over-represented, although the groups did not differ in activation or CD3 levels. Fewer insertions and more nucleotide deletions at VDJ recombination sites were observed in patients with type 1 diabetes, implying thymic rearrangement abnormalities. Type 1 diabetes patients showed a moderate but significant shortening of TCRB CDR3 length in all four CD4+ subsets.

The High Capacity cDNA Reverse Transcription Kit was used to reverse transcribe all of the isolated RNA, meaning that expressed TCRB transcripts were what got sequenced. Naive, central memory and regulatory T cell samples underwent deep immunoSEQ sequencing, averaging around 4 million total reads per sample. Sorted cells were lysed in RLT buffer and RNA was extracted with DNase-treated RNeasy Micro or Mini kits, depending on cell number. Each cell subset was processed separately to prevent cross-contamination, with patient and healthy donor samples processed together. The immunoSEQ multiplex PCR was used to amplify TCRB sequences from cDNA, generating 87-bp fragments that spanned the CDR3 region. Sequencing of the amplicons was done on the Illumina HiSeq platform. In the authors' own workflow: PCR bias was computationally corrected using synthetic template baselines, reads within Hamming distance 2 were collapsed, and singletons that could not be merged were discarded. Reads were aligned against IMGT so that V, D and J genes, CDR3 length and insertions or deletions at six rearrangement sites could be assigned. Within each subset, clonotype counts were normalized to sorted cell number, and only after that were true diversity and Gini coefficients computed with the tcR R package. Repertoire sharing was quantified using the overlap coefficient calculated on TCRB nucleotide sequences. Out-of-frame TCRB sequences from naive cells were analyzed as a proxy for the pre-selection repertoire. TCRdb retrieved this table from immuneACCESS and kept in-frame rearrangements only. Not all clones are present; in checked studies, unresolved V genes account for under half, and no reason is known for the remainder. That table furnishes V, J and clone size, whereas the DNA furnished D and trimming. The sample profile shows hundreds of thousands of clones; around an eighth of them were found once. The top ten clonotypes cover just under 0.04% of the sample.

Each donor gave one peripheral blood draw, averaging roughly 120 mL, which was collected into heparinised tubes. Naive, central memory, regulatory and stem cell-like memory CD4+ T cells were sorted on a BD FACSAria II using a panel including CD45RO, CCR7, CD25, CD127, CD95 and CD27. Purity was above 95% for every sorted population. PBMCs were separated immediately by Lymphoprep density gradient centrifugation and were stained directly, without being cultured. Samples were stained and sorted in pairs, with one healthy donor and one patient per experiment, so that batch effects were minimized. This TCR was recovered from a young man with type 1 diabetes. The material sequenced was naive CD4+ T cells from blood. This specimen's cell subset or site label, interpreted: true naive CD4+ T cells. The chain joins TRBV7-2 to TRBJ1-4; the D gene cannot be resolved reliably. The CDR3 corresponds to CASSLVGIGEKLFF. The nucleotide sequence is TGTGCCAGCAGCTTAGTGGGGATAGGTGAAAAACTGTTTTTT. Outside the CDR3, residues come from the reference TRBV7-2 and TRBJ1-4 proteins, so the full variable domain is: GAGVSQSPSNKVTEKGKDVELRCDPISGHTALYWYRQSLGQGLEFLIYFQGNSAPDKSGLPSDRFSAERTGGSVSTLTIQRTQQEDSAVYLCASSLVGIGEKLFFGSGTQLSVL.